Following are 28 T cell receptor beta chains from one sample sequenced in a study of technical replicates of blood from a handful of donors. TCRdb's table, derived via immunoSEQ multiplex PCR, lists solely in-frame clones and lacks some. The sample consists of under 85,000 clones, about 92% of them appearing once. Sequencing was carried out using T cells isolated from PBMCs. The origin of the receptors is a human donor in good health.

V is TRBV7-8 and J is TRBJ2-1, with 11 bases fitting TRBD2. This CDR3 comprises 16 residues. Looked up from germline, CDR1 is SGHVS and CDR2 is FQNEAQ. Trimming at V came to 5 bases and at J to 8 bases, leaving 11 bases not matched to a gene. CDR3: CASSAGTSGEGDEQFF. CDR3 DNA sequence: TGTGCCAGCAGCGCCGGGACTAGCGGAGAGGGCGATGAGCAGTTCTTC.

The gene calls are TRBV4-3 and TRBJ2-7; 8 bases fit TRBD1. V lost 0 bases, J lost 5 bases, and 6 bases stayed unmatched. Germline lookup yields CDR1 LGHNA and CDR2 YSLEER. This CDR3 region has 15 residues. CDR3 protein: CASSQDPGQVNEQYF. CDR3 nucleotide sequence: TGCGCCAGCAGCCAAGATCCGGGACAGGTCAACGAGCAGTACTTC.

The rearrangement links TRBV28 to TRBJ2-7, with 9 bases that match TRBD1. Trimming took 3 bases from V and 4 from J; bases not matched to a gene: 4. The CDR3 totals 14 residues. Germline CDR1 and CDR2: MDHEN and SYDVKM. In DNA form, the CDR3 reads TGTGCCAGCAGTTTGACAGGGGGGACTTACGAGCAGTACTTC. Translated, it gives CASSLTGGTYEQYF.

The J gene is TRBJ2-7, the V gene TRBV19; D remains ambiguous. The CDR3 is 13 residues long. V was clipped by 5 bases and J by 2 bases, with 10 bases between them. Germline V gene sequence: CDR1 LNHDA, CDR2 SQIVND (reference sequence). The CDR3 spells CASSPSVPYEQYF. In DNA form, the CDR3 reads TGTGCCAGTAGTCCGTCAGTTCCCTACGAGCAGTACTTC.

The rearrangement joins TRBV7-9 to TRBJ2-7; D remains unclear. The CDR3 loop spans 11 amino acids. V was trimmed by 2 bases and J by 4 bases, leaving 3 bases between them. Germline-derived CDR1 and CDR2 are SEHNR and FQNEAQ (reference sequence). CDR3 loop: CASSLSYEQYF. Here the CDR3 DNA reads TGTGCCAGCAGCTTATCATACGAGCAGTACTTC.

The genes are TRBV28 and TRBJ2-7, with D possibly TRBD1 on 7 matching bases. Per germline, CDR1 MDHEN and CDR2 SYDVKM. This CDR3 comprises 13 residues. Trimming removed 3 bases from V and 4 bases from J, with 10 bases in between. The CDR3 loop is CASSLAGQYEQYF. CDR3 DNA: TGTGCCAGCAGTTTGGCGGGACAGTACGAGCAGTACTTC.

The V and J genes are TRBV9 and TRBJ1-2; TRBD1 matches at 7 bases. The CDR3 runs 14 residues. J gave up 8 bases and V 2 bases, and 9 bases lay outside the gene matches. CDR1 SGDLS and CDR2 YYNGEE come from the germline V gene. CDR3 in amino acids: CASSVTGESEGYTF. DNA of the CDR3: TGTGCCAGCAGCGTTACAGGGGAGAGCGAGGGCTACACCTTC.

This clone appeared a single time. The J gene is TRBJ1-4, the V gene TRBV7-9, with TRBD1 identical over 8 bases. J lost 11 bases, V lost 2 bases, and 10 bases had no gene match. The germline V gene encodes CDR1 SEHNR and CDR2 FQNEAQ (reference sequence). This CDR3 has 15 amino acids. CDR3 residues: CASSLMSAGGDKLFF. CDR3 nucleotide sequence: TGTGCCAGCAGCTTAATGTCGGCAGGGGGCGATAAACTGTTTTTT.

This chain uses TRBV5-5 with TRBJ2-3, with 8 nucleotides matching TRBD2. V was pared by 0 bases and J by 3 bases, with 3 bases of the junction left unmatched. This CDR3 region has 15 residues. The germline gives CDR1 SGHKS, CDR2 YYEKEE (reference sequence). This CDR3 is CASSLETSDTDTQYF. In DNA, the CDR3 is TGTGCCAGCAGCTTGGAGACTAGCGATACAGATACGCAGTATTTT.

This chain joins TRBV7-9 and TRBJ2-5; 10 nucleotides match TRBD1. Germline V lookup: CDR1 SEHNR, CDR2 FQNEAQ (reference sequence). Trimming took 2 bases from V and 4 from J; bases not matched to a gene: 13. The CDR3 extends over 18 amino acids. The DNA for the CDR3 is TGTGCCAGCAGCTTACCACCGGGACAGGGGCTACAGGGAGAGACCCAGTACTTC. Residues: CASSLPPGQGLQGETQYF.

The V gene is TRBV28, the J gene TRBJ1-5; D is ambiguous. Germline CDR1 is MDHEN and CDR2 is SYDVKM. The CDR3 loop spans 14 amino acids. The DNA for the CDR3 is TGTGCGATAAAGAAACGGGATAGCAATCAGCCCCAGCATTTT. Protein sequence: CAIKKRDSNQPQHF.

This chain links TRBV27 with TRBJ2-2; D unresolved. The germline V gene encodes CDR1 MNHEY and CDR2 SMNVEV (reference sequence). The CDR3 extends over 16 amino acids. V lost 5 bases to trimming and J lost 0 bases, with 13 bases between them. The CDR3 reads CASSTSWQSNTGELFF. CDR3 coding DNA: TGTGCCAGCAGTACCAGTTGGCAGTCGAACACCGGGGAGCTGTTTTTT.

The chain employs TRBV25-1 and TRBJ2-7, with 11 nucleotides matching TRBD2. With V trimmed by 3 bases and J by 5 bases, 3 bases remained unmatched. Germline CDR1 reads MGHDK; CDR2 reads SYGVNS. The CDR3 consists of 14 residues. The CDR3 sequence: CASSELAGGHEQYF. The CDR3 DNA sequence: TGTGCCAGCAGTGAGCTAGCGGGAGGCCACGAGCAGTACTTC.

The genes are TRBV28 and TRBJ2-4; unclear D gene. Germline CDR1 and CDR2: MDHEN and SYDVKM. CDR3 length: 15 amino acids. V was trimmed by 5 bases and J by 9 bases, leaving 20 bases between them. CDR3 residues: CASSSPLLLVGIQYF. The CDR3 DNA follows: TGTGCCAGCAGTAGCCCCCTCCTACTCGTCGGCATTCAGTACTTC.

The chain couples TRBV9 to TRBJ2-7; perhaps TRBD1 as D (6 bases). V was trimmed by 5 bases and J by 6 bases, leaving 12 bases between them. The length of the CDR3 is 12 residues. The germline gives CDR1 SGDLS, CDR2 YYNGEE. As DNA, the CDR3 is TGTGCCAGCAGTGCACAGGGTGGCGAGCAGTACTTC. This sequence encodes CASSAQGGEQYF.

This sequence joins TRBV4-1 and TRBJ2-1; 10 bases agree with TRBD2. Looked up from germline, CDR1 is MGHRA and CDR2 is YSYEKL. J was trimmed by 4 bases and V by 4 bases; bases with no gene match: 13. CDR3 length: 18 amino acids. CDR3 sequence (DNA): TGCGCCAGCAGCCCCGGGCTAGCGGGAGTTGTAACGTACAATGAGCAGTTCTTC. Encoded protein: CASSPGLAGVVTYNEQFF.

CDR3 loop: CASWGQGSSYGYTF. CDR3 in DNA: TGTGCCAGTTGGGGACAGGGCTCGTCTTATGGCTACACCTTC. This chain links TRBV9 with TRBJ1-2; TRBD1 matches at 9 bases. The CDR3 is made up of 14 amino acids. Trimming took 8 bases from V and 5 from J; bases not matched to a gene: 10. The germline gives CDR1 SGDLS, CDR2 YYNGEE.

The chain links TRBV28 to TRBJ1-1; 8 bases match TRBD1. The V gene end was trimmed by 7 bases and the J gene end by 4 bases; junction bases not matched to a gene: 11. This CDR3 is 15 amino acids long. Germline V gene data show CDR1 as MDHEN and CDR2 as SYDVKM. The CDR3 bases are TGTGCCAGCATTCCGGCCTCCGACAGGGGCACTGAAGCTTTCTTT. The encoded protein is CASIPASDRGTEAFF. Full variable domain (rest looked up from reference TRBV28 and TRBJ1-1): DVKVTQSSRYLVKRTGEKVFLECVQDMDHENMFWYRQDPGLGLRLIYFSYDVKMKEKGDIPEGYSVSREKKERFSLILESASTNQTSMYLCASIPASDRGTEAFFGQGTRLTVV.

The CDR3 spells CASSSGQDLPGELFF. CDR3 sequence (DNA): TGTGCCAGCAGTTCCGGACAGGATCTCCCCGGGGAGCTGTTTTTT. The chain recombines TRBV13 with TRBJ2-2; 7 nucleotides match TRBD1. The V gene's germline CDR1 is PRHDT and CDR2 FYEKMQ (reference sequence). The CDR3 contains 15 residues. The V gene end was trimmed by 6 bases and the J gene end by 6 bases; junction bases not matched to a gene: 10.

The chain recombines TRBV14 with TRBJ1-4, with a tentative D call TRBD1 (6 bases). CDR1 is SGHDN and CDR2 is FVKESK in the germline V gene. With 3 bases removed from V and 4 bases from J, the gap between germline ends came to 12 bases. This CDR3 is 15 amino acids long. CDR3 sequence reads: CASSHLDRNNEKLFF. The DNA of the CDR3 is TGTGCCAGCAGCCACCTCGACAGGAATAATGAAAAACTGTTTTTT.

The chain employs TRBV5-1 and TRBJ1-1, with 8 nucleotides matching TRBD1. This CDR3 spans 14 amino acids. CDR1 SGHRS and CDR2 YFSETQ come from the germline V gene. J gave up 0 bases and V 3 bases, and 1 base lay outside the gene matches. The CDR3 sequence: CASSWTGLNTEAFF. CDR3 nucleotide sequence: TGCGCCAGCAGCTGGACAGGGTTGAACACTGAAGCTTTCTTT.

Regarding this clone: This sample includes further DNA sequences coding for the same CDR3. This chain uses TRBV2 with TRBJ2-7; weak D call: TRBD2 (6 bases). The germline CDR1 and CDR2 sequences are SNHLY and FYNNEI. The germline V and J ends were trimmed by 4 bases and 7 bases, with 8 bases remaining between them. CDR3 length equals 11 residues. The chain's CDR3 is CASSVGGEQYF. The CDR3 DNA sequence: TGTGCCAGCAGTGTGGGGGGAGAGCAGTACTTC.

The J gene is TRBJ1-1, the V gene TRBV29-1; TRBD1 matches at 7 bases. Germline CDR1 reads SQVTM; CDR2 reads ANQGSEA. The CDR3 is 11 residues long. V shed 6 bases, J shed 7 bases, and the junction held 5 bases outside the gene matches. In nucleotides, the CDR3 is TGCAGCGTCGCGGACAGGATTGAAGCTTTCTTT. Translated, it gives CSVADRIEAFF. The full variable domain, its missing parts supplied by reference TRBV29-1 and TRBJ1-1, is SAVISQKPSRDICQRGTSLTIQCQVDSQVTMMFWYRQQPGQSLTLIATANQGSEATYESGFVIDKFPISRPNLTFSTLTVSNMSPEDSSIYLCSVADRIEAFFGQGTRLTVV.

Comment on this clone: Other DNA sequences within the sample encode an identical CDR3. V usage is TRBV18 and J usage is TRBJ2-7; 10 bases are shared with TRBD1. With V trimmed by 0 bases and J by 6 bases, 2 bases remained unmatched. The germline V gene encodes CDR1 KGHSH and CDR2 LQKENI. CDR3 length: 14 amino acids. This CDR3 is CASSPPGQGFEQYF. CDR3 DNA sequence: TGTGCCAGCTCACCACCGGGACAGGGGTTCGAGCAGTACTTC.

The chain joins TRBV28 to TRBJ1-4; D remains ambiguous. CDR1 and CDR2 (germline): MDHEN, SYDVKM. Trimming stripped 6 bases from V and 6 bases from J, with 17 bases between. The CDR3 has 15 amino acids. Here the CDR3 DNA reads TGTGCCAGCAGACCTCTCCTAGTGGGAGATGAAAAACTGTTTTTT. As protein: CASRPLLVGDEKLFF.

V usage is TRBV18 and J usage is TRBJ2-3; 8 nucleotides align to TRBD2. Trimming took 5 bases from V and 1 from J; bases not matched to a gene: 5. Germline V CDR1 and CDR2: KGHSH, LQKENI. This CDR3 contains 15 residues. The CDR3 protein is CASSTGAGGTDTQYF. In DNA form, the CDR3 reads TGTGCCAGCTCAACCGGAGCGGGAGGCACAGATACGCAGTATTTT.

CDR3 protein: CASSESLAGNNEQFF. CDR3 bases: TGTGCCAGCAGTGAATCCCTAGCGGGAAACAATGAGCAGTTCTTC. The chain combines TRBV6-4 with TRBJ2-1; TRBD2 matches 9 bases. With V trimmed by 3 bases and J by 5 bases, 5 bases remained unmatched. Germline V gene lookup returns CDR1 MRHNA and CDR2 SNTAGT. The CDR3 contains 15 residues.

The J gene is TRBJ2-1, the V gene TRBV18, with 9 bases fitting TRBD1. CDR1 KGHSH and CDR2 LQKENI come from the germline V gene. The CDR3 is made up of 14 amino acids. Trimming at V came to 4 bases and at J to 3 bases, leaving 1 base not matched to a gene. The chain's CDR3 is CASSRQGGYNEQFF. CDR3 nucleotide sequence: TGTGCCAGCTCACGACAGGGGGGCTACAATGAGCAGTTCTTC. Full variable domain (rest looked up from reference TRBV18 and TRBJ2-1): NAGVMQNPRHLVRRRGQEARLRCSPMKGHSHVYWYRQLPEEGLKFMVYLQKENIIDESGMPKERFSAEFPKEGPSILRIQQVVRGDSAAYFCASSRQGGYNEQFFGPGTRLTVL.